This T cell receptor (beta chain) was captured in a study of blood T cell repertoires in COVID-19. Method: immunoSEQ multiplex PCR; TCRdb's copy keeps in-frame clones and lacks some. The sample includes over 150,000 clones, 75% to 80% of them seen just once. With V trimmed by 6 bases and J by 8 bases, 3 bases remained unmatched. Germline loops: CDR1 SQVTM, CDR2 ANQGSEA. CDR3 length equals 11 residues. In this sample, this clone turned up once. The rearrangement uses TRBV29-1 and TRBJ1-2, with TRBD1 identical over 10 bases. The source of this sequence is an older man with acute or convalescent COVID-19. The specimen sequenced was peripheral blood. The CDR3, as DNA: TGCAGCGTCGGACAGGGGGGAGGCTACACCTTC. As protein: CSVGQGGGYTF. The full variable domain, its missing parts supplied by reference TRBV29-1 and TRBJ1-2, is SAVISQKPSRDICQRGTSLTIQCQVDSQVTMMFWYRQQPGQSLTLIATANQGSEATYESGFVIDKFPISRPNLTFSTLTVSNMSPEDSSIYLCSVGQGGGYTFGSGTRLTVV.